Here is one TCR beta chain with its context. By share, this clonotype ranks as medium-sized (0.01 to 0.1%). The antigen it binds to is not known. No base-level quality is on record; no much larger clone is a single base apart. The entry originates in a study of circulating CD8 cells and anti-PD-1 response in melanoma (dated by TCRdb to 2020 to 2022). In the study overall: Nivolumab was administered to patients intravenously at 3 mg/kg every 2 weeks. Of the roughly 13 patients in the melanoma cohort, anti-PD-1 was received as first-line therapy by seven patients, and prior targeted therapy or immunotherapy had been received by six patients. Patients with complete or partial responses were classified as responders, and patients with stable or progressive disease (RECIST v1.1) were classified as non-responders. The TCR repertoire analysis included some 11 melanoma patients, of whom 7 were non-responders and 4 were responders. PD-1 on on-treatment samples was detected using a biotinylated anti-human IgG4 antibody.

TCRdb records NextSeq 500 as the sequencer. TCR libraries were prepared from roughly 15 ng of total RNA with the QIAseq Immune Repertoire RNA Library Kit, Human TCR Panel. The TCR libraries were sequenced on an Illumina NextSeq using a Mid Output V2 kit and asymmetric 261x41 paired-end reads. Every TCR library was diluted to 4 to 4.5 nM, then pooled, denatured and loaded at about 0.99 pM. As for the authors' bioinformatics: TCR FASTQ files were processed in the QIAGEN GeneGlobe Data Analysis Center, and downstream analysis was performed in R 3.5.2. Clonality was computed as one minus Shannon entropy normalized by the log of the number of unique productive sequences. For each subset, Fisher exact tests at 5% FDR were used to find TRA or TRB clonotypes whose abundance differed between baseline and M1. Differentially abundant clonotypes were grouped as emerging, expanding, contracting or non-expanding/contracting. Morisita's overlap index was used to measure how much repertoires overlapped between patients. Through fastp at Q25 and MiXCR, TCRdb rebuilt clones from the public reads, retaining in-frame beta chains. Every CDR3 protein is listed once, alongside the most common genes and DNA of its rows. It is TCRdb's table, rather than the study itself, that gives the V and J calls and clone size. In all, the sample holds some 2,100 distinct CDR3 sequences, and approximately 6.5% of those were seen once. The ten largest clonotypes hold roughly 2.8% of the sample.

Four subsets defined by PD-1 and/or TIGIT were sorted from live CD3+CD8+TCRalphabeta+ cells on a BD FACSAria II cell sorter. Circulating CD8 T cells were sorted into four subsets by PD-1 and TIGIT expression to characterize their relevance to anti-PD-1 therapy response. Both TCR alpha and TCR beta chains were sequenced from each sorted CD8 T-cell subset. Peripheral blood was drawn before the first anti-PD-1 injection and after two and four injections. Ficoll gradient centrifugation was used to isolate PBMCs immediately. Until use, PBMCs were stored frozen in liquid nitrogen in RPMI containing approximately 18% FCS and approximately 9.1% DMSO. Thawed PBMCs were stained with a viability dye and antibodies against CD3, CD8alpha, TCRalphabeta, PD-1 and TIGIT. The RNeasy Kit was used to extract total RNA, and all samples came in with a RIN above 7. Reading from cysteine to phenylalanine, the CDR3 counts 17 amino acids. The CDR3 DNA has 51 bases and is translated from base 1. Germline trimming: 7 bases from V, 7 bases from J; junction bases outside gene matches: 18. CDR1 and CDR2 are drawn from the germline V gene: MDHEN, SYDVKM.

General findings and caveats noted by the study authors: The cohort included both treatment-naive and previously treated patients, and the authors noted that this mix could influence results. Because material was limited, experiments were generally done without replicates. Because tumor material could not be accessed, tumor reactivity was instead assessed with peptide assays on expanded sorted subsets. Only baseline and M1 samples, drawn from a small cohort with few responders, went into the published TCR repertoire comparisons. Repertoires were found to be largely private between subsets, with under 7% of TRB clonotypes shared at M1, and the highest sharing was observed between DPOS and TIGIT. The DNEG repertoire was the most diverse; PD-1 and DPOS showed similar, higher clonality, and TIGIT repertoires were the least diverse.

The specimen was CD8+ T cells from PBMCs, collected at baseline or after one month of anti-PD-1 therapy (not recorded which). The source of this sequence is a human donor with melanoma. This sequence uses TRBV28 and TRBJ1-4; TRBD1 matches 7 bases in the middle. CDR3 region: CASTPDREVVDLEKLFF. The nucleotides read TGTGCCAGCACCCCTGACAGGGAAGTCGTTGATCTTGAAAAACTGTTTTTT.